Below are 10 T cell receptor beta chains sequenced from a single sample in a study of tumor-infiltrating lymphocytes in glioblastoma multiforme. TCR beta libraries were built from RNA through three nested multiplex PCR rounds using modified ARM-PCR. One entry per CDR3 protein, called by TCRdb with MiXCR from the multiplex PCR reads. The table records roughly 15,000 distinct CDR3 sequences, around 70% of them present only once. The sample comprised brain tumor tissue. Receptors were obtained from a male donor with glioblastoma.

Concerning this clonotype: It is likely a read error, because the conserved phenylalanine at the end of the CDR3 is missing. Because the CDR3's place on the DNA is in doubt, the DNA is left out and the CDR3 is given as listed by TCRdb. The chain recombines TRBV14 with TRBJ2-7; the table names TRBD1, a call not compared with the DNA. The CDR3 sequence runs 14 residues, both termini included. Germline V CDR1 and CDR2: SGHDN, FVKESK. The CDR3 sequence: CATSQGVVGYELYL.

Concerning this clonotype: One junction end disagrees with the germline gene, perhaps due to a read error. J is TRBJ2-5 and V is TRBV20-1, with 9 nucleotides matching TRBD1. The CDR3 extends over 16 amino acids. Germline assignment: CDR1 DFQATT and CDR2 SNEGSKA (reference sequence). CDR3: CSDRDGTGRVRETPYF. Written as DNA, the CDR3 is TGCAGTGATAGAGACGGGACAGGGAGGGTTCGAGAGACCCCGTACTTC.

This chain links TRBV20-1 with TRBJ2-7; possibly TRBD1 or TRBD2 for D (6 bases each). V lost 1 base and J 4 bases, leaving 17 bases between the germline ends. Germline CDR1 reads DFQATT; CDR2 reads SNEGSKA (reference sequence). The CDR3 runs to 15 residues. This CDR3 reads CSARGISGGGYEQYF. The CDR3 DNA reads TGCAGTGCTAGAGGGATTAGCGGAGGGGGTTACGAGCAGTACTTC.

This chain connects TRBV11-2 to TRBJ2-2, with D unresolved. There are 13 residues in the CDR3. Germline V CDR1 and CDR2: SGHAT, FQNNGV. The V end was cut by 0 bases, the J end by 5 bases, with 4 bases between. The CDR3 DNA is TGTGCCAGCAGCTTAGATCGGACCGGGGAGCTGTTTTTT. It codes for CASSLDRTGELFF.

The chain carries TRBV6-5 and TRBJ1-2; a possible D gene is TRBD1 (6 bases). V shed 5 bases and J shed 1 base, with 20 bases lying between them. The CDR3 totals 17 residues. Germline CDR1 MNHEY, CDR2 SVGAGI. The CDR3: CASSPSIGGARNYGYTF. CDR3 bases: TGTGCCAGCAGTCCTAGCATCGGGGGGGCGCGTAACTATGGCTACACCTTC.

As for this clonotype: Mismatch with germline at one junction end may stem from a read error. V and J are TRBV20-1 and TRBJ2-1; maybe TRBD1 (7 bases). The CDR3 extends over 15 amino acids. Germline CDR1 DFQATT, CDR2 SNEGSKA (reference sequence). For the CDR3, the DNA is TGCAGTGCGGAGGGTCCGGGGACAGACTACAATAAGCAGTTCTTC. It specifies CSAEGPGTDYNKQFF.

The chain recombines TRBV20-1 with TRBJ2-5; TRBD2 aligns across 8 bases. The CDR3 is 15 amino acids. CDR1 DFQATT and CDR2 SNEGSKA come from the germline V gene (reference sequence). CDR3 amino acids: CSTGGPLAGQETWYF. The CDR3 nucleotides are TGCAGCACGGGAGGGCCTTTGGCCGGCCAAGAGACCTGGTACTTC.

This chain links TRBV29-1 with TRBJ2-2, with D possibly TRBD2 on 5 matching bases. V lost 6 bases and J 0 bases, leaving 8 bases between the germline ends. The germline V gene has CDR1 SQVTM and CDR2 ANQGSEA. The CDR3 is made up of 13 amino acids. CDR3 sequence reads: CSVADSNTGELFF. Written as DNA, the CDR3 is TGCAGCGTCGCGGACTCGAACACCGGGGAGCTGTTTTTT.

This clonotype was observed a handful of times. The missing conserved phenylalanine or tryptophan at the end of this CDR3 makes a read error likely. The genes are TRBV12-3 or TRBV12-4 and TRBJ2-1, with D perhaps TRBD2 (6 bases). The CDR3 is made up of 13 amino acids. V dropped 1 base and J dropped 6 bases, with 7 bases sitting between them. CDR3 in DNA: TGTGCCAGCAGTTTAGGGAGGGTCAATGAGCAGTTCCTC. Its protein is CASSLGRVNEQFL.

Points on this clonotype: One end of the junction does not line up with germline, which may come from a read error. V usage is TRBV11-2 and J usage is TRBJ1-6, with D maybe TRBD1 (6 bases). The germline V gene encodes CDR1 SGHAT and CDR2 FQNNGV. The CDR3 sequence is 14 residues long. CDR3 amino acids: CASSLESGASQLHF. As DNA, the CDR3 is TGTGCTAGCAGCTTGGAATCGGGGGCTTCACAGCTCCACTTT.